These T cell receptor beta chains were read from a single sample in a study of T cells in localized non-small cell lung cancer. The protocol was immunoSEQ multiplex PCR, while the TCRdb copy is restricted to in-frame clones and leaves out a portion. The profile shows some 2,700 clones, 24% of them singletons. Sequencing was performed on lung tumor tissue, taken before any cancer treatment. All receptors come from a female donor older than 55 with stage I lung adenocarcinoma. Both conserved end residues are part of each CDR3. Size is omitted from some rows. Given values are once, few, many or a class for expanded clones.

V gene: TRBV9; clone size: NA; J gene: TRBJ2-2; CDR3 protein: CASSVGVATGELFF
V gene: TRBV6-8; clone size: few; J gene: TRBJ2-7; CDR3 protein: CASSYSAERERYRYEQYF
V gene: TRBV28; clone size: NA; J gene: TRBJ2-1; CDR3 protein: CASSPLAGVVGNEQFF
V gene: TRBV6-8; clone size: NA; J gene: TRBJ1-2; CDR3 protein: CASRAGDYGYTF
V gene: TRBV19; clone size: once; J gene: TRBJ2-3; CDR3 protein: CASSIRSETQYF
V gene: TRBV10-2; clone size: NA; J gene: TRBJ2-1; CDR3 protein: CASADRDNEQFF
V gene: TRBV28; clone size: NA; J gene: TRBJ1-1; CDR3 protein: CASSLPDRNSEAFF
V gene: TRBV15; clone size: few; J gene: TRBJ2-1; CDR3 protein: CATSRDRGSSEQFF
V gene: TRBV5-1; clone size: NA; J gene: TRBJ2-1; CDR3 protein: CASSWTPGLAGTDEQFF
V gene: TRBV29-1; clone size: NA; J gene: TRBJ2-5; CDR3 protein: CSVTQGEETQYF
V gene: TRBV5-1; clone size: NA; J gene: TRBJ2-1; CDR3 protein: CASSLGREGNEQFF
V gene: TRBV28; clone size: few; J gene: TRBJ2-7; CDR3 protein: CASSLLGQGYEQYF
V gene: TRBV10-1; clone size: NA; J gene: TRBJ2-2; CDR3 protein: CASSGQGRELFF
V gene: TRBV19; clone size: NA; J gene: TRBJ2-2; CDR3 protein: CATPNTGELFF
V gene: TRBV6-8; clone size: medium-sized; J gene: TRBJ2-1; CDR3 protein: CASKVLGEQGQFF
V gene: TRBV19; clone size: NA; J gene: TRBJ1-2; CDR3 protein: CASERGATDGYTF
V gene: TRBV11-3; clone size: NA; J gene: TRBJ2-1; CDR3 protein: CASSRRLAGGPWSYNEQFF
V gene: TRBV11-3; clone size: NA; J gene: TRBJ2-7; CDR3 protein: CASSPREAKQHYEQYF
V gene: TRBV11-3; clone size: large; J gene: TRBJ2-3; CDR3 protein: CASSSRGGGTDTQYF
V gene: TRBV11-3; clone size: few; J gene: TRBJ2-1; CDR3 protein: CASSTGQGLHEQFF
V gene: TRBV6-8; clone size: few; J gene: TRBJ2-7; CDR3 protein: CASRRPPTIAYEQYF
V gene: TRBV19; clone size: NA; J gene: TRBJ2-2; CDR3 protein: CASSLSQGARYTGELFF
V gene: TRBV9; clone size: few; J gene: TRBJ1-2; CDR3 protein: CASSVVGTGGFGYTF
V gene: TRBV12-5; clone size: few; J gene: TRBJ2-5; CDR3 protein: CASKKQGADQTQYF
V gene: TRBV15; clone size: large; J gene: TRBJ2-2; CDR3 protein: CATSRDGAETGELFF
V gene: TRBV19; clone size: NA; J gene: TRBJ2-3; CDR3 protein: CASSRQGAADTQYF
V gene: TRBV7-2; clone size: NA; J gene: TRBJ1-1; CDR3 protein: CASSISGNRGAFF
V gene: TRBV19; clone size: NA; J gene: TRBJ2-7; CDR3 protein: CASSWTSETSYEQYF
V gene: TRBV9; clone size: NA; J gene: TRBJ1-6; CDR3 protein: CASSVGVTPESSPLHF
V gene: TRBV23-1; clone size: few; J gene: TRBJ2-3; CDR3 protein: CASSQDISGGGTDTQYF
V gene: TRBV28; clone size: NA; J gene: TRBJ2-7; CDR3 protein: CASNRDSGGAYEQYF
V gene: TRBV23-1; clone size: few; J gene: TRBJ1-2; CDR3 protein: CASSQYRGGDGYTF
V gene: TRBV5-1; clone size: NA; J gene: TRBJ1-1; CDR3 protein: CASSLDGQGAEAFF
V gene: TRBV10-3; clone size: NA; J gene: TRBJ2-5; CDR3 protein: CAISESWTSGGKETQYF
V gene: TRBV7-4; clone size: few; J gene: TRBJ2-2; CDR3 protein: CASSLTSTGELFF
V gene: TRBV15; clone size: NA; J gene: TRBJ2-5; CDR3 protein: CATSPRRGVETQYF
V gene: TRBV28; clone size: medium-sized; J gene: TRBJ2-4; CDR3 protein: CASSLSRARLENIQYF
V gene: TRBV6-8; clone size: NA; J gene: TRBJ2-2; CDR3 protein: CASSYIATGELFF
V gene: TRBV11-3; clone size: few; J gene: TRBJ1-1; CDR3 protein: CASSLGQGGGATEAFF
V gene: TRBV4-1; clone size: NA; J gene: TRBJ2-4; CDR3 protein: CASSQDIVRGATIQYF
V gene: TRBV6-8; clone size: few; J gene: TRBJ1-1; CDR3 protein: CASSREANTEAFF